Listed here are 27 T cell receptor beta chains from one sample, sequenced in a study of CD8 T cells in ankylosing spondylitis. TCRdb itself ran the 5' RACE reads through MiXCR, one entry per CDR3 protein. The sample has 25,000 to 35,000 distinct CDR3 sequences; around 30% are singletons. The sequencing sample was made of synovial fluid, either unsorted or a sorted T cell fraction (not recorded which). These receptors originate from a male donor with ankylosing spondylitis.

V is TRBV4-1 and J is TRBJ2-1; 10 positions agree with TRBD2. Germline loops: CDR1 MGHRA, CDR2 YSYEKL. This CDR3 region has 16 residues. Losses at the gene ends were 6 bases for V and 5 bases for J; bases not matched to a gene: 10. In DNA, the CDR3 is TGCGCCAGCAGTCGACCCGGGACTAGCGCGGACAATGAGCAGTTCTTC. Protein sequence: CASSRPGTSADNEQFF.

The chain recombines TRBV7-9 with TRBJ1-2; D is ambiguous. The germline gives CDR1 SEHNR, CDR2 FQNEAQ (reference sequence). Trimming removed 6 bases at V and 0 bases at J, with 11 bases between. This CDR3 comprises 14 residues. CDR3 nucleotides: TGTGCCAGCAGTTCCCAAGCGTCTAACTATGGCTACACCTTC. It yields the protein CASSSQASNYGYTF.

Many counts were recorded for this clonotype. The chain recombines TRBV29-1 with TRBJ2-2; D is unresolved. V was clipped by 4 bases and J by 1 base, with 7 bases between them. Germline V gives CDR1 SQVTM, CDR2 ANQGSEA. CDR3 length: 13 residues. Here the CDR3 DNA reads TGCAGCGTTGTGACAAAGAACACCGGGGAGCTGTTTTTT. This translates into CSVVTKNTGELFF.

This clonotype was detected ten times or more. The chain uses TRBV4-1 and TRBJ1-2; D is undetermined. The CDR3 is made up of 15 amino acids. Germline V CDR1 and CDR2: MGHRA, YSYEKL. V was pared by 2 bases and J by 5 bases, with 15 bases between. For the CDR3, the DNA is TGCGCCAGCAGCCAACTGGACGGAGCCTTATATGGCTACACCTTC. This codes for CASSQLDGALYGYTF.

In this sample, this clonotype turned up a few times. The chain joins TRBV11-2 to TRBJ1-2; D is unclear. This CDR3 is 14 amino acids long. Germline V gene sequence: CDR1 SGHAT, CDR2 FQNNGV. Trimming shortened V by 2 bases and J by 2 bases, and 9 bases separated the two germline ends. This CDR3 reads CASSLLTPNYGYTF. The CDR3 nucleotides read TGTGCCAGCAGCTTACTGACACCCAACTATGGCTACACCTTC.

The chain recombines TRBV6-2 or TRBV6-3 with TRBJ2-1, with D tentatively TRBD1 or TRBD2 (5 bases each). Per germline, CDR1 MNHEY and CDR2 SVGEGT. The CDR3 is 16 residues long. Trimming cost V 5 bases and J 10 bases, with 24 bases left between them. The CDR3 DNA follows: TGTGCCAGCAGTCCCCCCTCCAGGGAAGGACTGTGGGAGCAGTTCTTC. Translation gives CASSPPSREGLWEQFF.

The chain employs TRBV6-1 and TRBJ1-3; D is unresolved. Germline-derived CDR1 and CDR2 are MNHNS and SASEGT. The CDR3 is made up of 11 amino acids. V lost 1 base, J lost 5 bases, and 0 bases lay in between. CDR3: CASSEGNTIYF. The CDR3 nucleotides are TGTGCCAGCAGTGAAGGAAACACCATATATTTT.

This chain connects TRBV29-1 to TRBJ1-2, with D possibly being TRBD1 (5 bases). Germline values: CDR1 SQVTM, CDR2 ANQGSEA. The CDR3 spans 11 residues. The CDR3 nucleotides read TGCAGTGGGGGAGACAACTATGGCTACACCTTC. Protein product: CSGGDNYGYTF.

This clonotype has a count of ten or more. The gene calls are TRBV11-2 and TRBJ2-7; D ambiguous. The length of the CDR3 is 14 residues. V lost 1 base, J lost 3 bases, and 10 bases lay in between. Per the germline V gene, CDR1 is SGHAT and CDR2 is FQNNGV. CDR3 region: CASSLGAGIYEQYF. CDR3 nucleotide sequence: TGTGCCAGCAGCTTAGGGGCAGGTATCTACGAGCAGTACTTC.

The CDR3 nucleotides read TGTGCCAGCTCACCGCGTAAATGGGTTCTTTTCAATGAGCAGTTCTTC. It yields the protein CASSPRKWVLFNEQFF. V is TRBV18 and J is TRBJ2-1; D gene ambiguous. Trimming removed 3 bases at V and 6 bases at J, with 18 bases between. The germline CDR1 and CDR2 sequences are KGHSH and LQKENI. The CDR3 is 16 residues long.

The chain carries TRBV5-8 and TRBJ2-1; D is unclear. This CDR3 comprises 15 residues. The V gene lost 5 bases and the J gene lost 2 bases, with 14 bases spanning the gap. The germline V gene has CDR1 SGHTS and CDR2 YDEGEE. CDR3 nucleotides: TGTGCCAGCAGTAATATCGCGGCGGCCTACAATGAGCAGTTCTTC. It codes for CASSNIAAAYNEQFF.

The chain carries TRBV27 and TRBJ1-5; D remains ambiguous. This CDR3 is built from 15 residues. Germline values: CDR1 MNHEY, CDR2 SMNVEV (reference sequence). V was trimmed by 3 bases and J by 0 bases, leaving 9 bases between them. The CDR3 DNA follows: TGTGCCAGCAGTTTTGGCAAATATAGCAATCAGCCCCAGCATTTT. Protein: CASSFGKYSNQPQHF.

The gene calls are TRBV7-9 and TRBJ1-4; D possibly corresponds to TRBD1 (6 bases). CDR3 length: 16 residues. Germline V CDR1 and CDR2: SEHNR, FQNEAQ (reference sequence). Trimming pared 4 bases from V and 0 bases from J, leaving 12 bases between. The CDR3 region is CASSSPGQSTNEKLFF. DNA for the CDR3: TGTGCCAGCAGCTCCCCCGGACAGTCAACTAATGAAAAACTGTTTTTT.

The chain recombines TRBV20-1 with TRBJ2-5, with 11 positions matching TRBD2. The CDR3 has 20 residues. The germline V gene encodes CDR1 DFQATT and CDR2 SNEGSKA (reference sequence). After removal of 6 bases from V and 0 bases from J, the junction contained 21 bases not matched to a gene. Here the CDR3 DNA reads TGCAGTGCCCCGACTAGCGGGACCTGTCCTCCACGAAGAGACCAAGAGACCCAGTACTTC. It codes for CSAPTSGTCPPRRDQETQYF.

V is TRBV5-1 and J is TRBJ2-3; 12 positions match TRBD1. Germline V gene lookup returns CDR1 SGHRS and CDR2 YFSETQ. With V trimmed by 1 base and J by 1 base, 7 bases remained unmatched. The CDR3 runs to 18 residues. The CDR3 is CASSLWEGTGGGTDTQYF. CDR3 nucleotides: TGCGCCAGCAGCTTGTGGGAAGGGACAGGGGGCGGCACAGATACGCAGTATTTT. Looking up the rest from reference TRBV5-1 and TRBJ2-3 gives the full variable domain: KAGVTQTPRYLIKTRGQQVTLSCSPISGHRSVSWYQQTPGQGLQFLFEYFSETQRNKGNFPGRFSGRQFSNSRSEMNVSTLELGDSALYLCASSLWEGTGGGTDTQYFGPGTRLTVL.

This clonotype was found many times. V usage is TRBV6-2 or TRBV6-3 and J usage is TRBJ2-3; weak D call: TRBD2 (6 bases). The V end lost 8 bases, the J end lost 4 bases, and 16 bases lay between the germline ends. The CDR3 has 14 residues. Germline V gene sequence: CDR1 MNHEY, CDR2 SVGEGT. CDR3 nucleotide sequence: TGTGCCAGCTCCCCCGGAGGGGAGGCAGATACGCAGTATTTT. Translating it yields CASSPGGEADTQYF.

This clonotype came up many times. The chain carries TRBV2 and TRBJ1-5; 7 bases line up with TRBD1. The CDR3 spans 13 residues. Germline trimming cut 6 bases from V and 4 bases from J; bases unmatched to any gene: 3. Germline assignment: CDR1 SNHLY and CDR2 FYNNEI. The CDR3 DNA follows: TGTGCCAGCAGGGACAGGTGGAATCAGCCCCAGCATTTT. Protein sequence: CASRDRWNQPQHF.

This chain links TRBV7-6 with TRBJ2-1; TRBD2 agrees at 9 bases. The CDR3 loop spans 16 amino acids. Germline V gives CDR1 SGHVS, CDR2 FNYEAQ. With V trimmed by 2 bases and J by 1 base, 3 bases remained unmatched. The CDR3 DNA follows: TGTGCCAGCAGCTTATCAACTAGCGGGTCCTACAATGAGCAGTTCTTC. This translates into CASSLSTSGSYNEQFF. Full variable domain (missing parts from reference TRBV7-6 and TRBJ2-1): GAGVSQSPRYKVTKRGQDVALRCDPISGHVSLYWYRQALGQGPEFLTYFNYEAQQDKSGLPNDRFSAERPEGSISTLTIQRTEQRDSAMYRCASSLSTSGSYNEQFFGPGTRLTVL.

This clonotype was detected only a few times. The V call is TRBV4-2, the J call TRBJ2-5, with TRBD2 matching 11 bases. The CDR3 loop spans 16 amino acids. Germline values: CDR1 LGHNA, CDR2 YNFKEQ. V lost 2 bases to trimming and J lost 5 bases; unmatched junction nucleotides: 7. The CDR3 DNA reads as TGTGCCAGCAGCCAATCTCCTAGCGGGAGGTCGGAGACCCAGTACTTC. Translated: CASSQSPSGRSETQYF.

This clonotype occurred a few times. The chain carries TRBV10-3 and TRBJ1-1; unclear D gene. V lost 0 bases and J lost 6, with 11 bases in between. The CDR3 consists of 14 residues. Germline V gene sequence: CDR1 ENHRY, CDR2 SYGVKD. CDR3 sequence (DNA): TGTGCCATCAGTGAGTCAGGACTGATGGCTGAAGCTTTCTTT. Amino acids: CAISESGLMAEAFF.

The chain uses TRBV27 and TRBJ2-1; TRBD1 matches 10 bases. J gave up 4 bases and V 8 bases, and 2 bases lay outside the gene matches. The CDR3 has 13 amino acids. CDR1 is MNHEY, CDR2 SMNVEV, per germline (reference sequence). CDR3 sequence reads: CASWDRGYNEQFF. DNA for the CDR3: TGTGCCAGCTGGGACAGGGGATACAATGAGCAGTTCTTC.

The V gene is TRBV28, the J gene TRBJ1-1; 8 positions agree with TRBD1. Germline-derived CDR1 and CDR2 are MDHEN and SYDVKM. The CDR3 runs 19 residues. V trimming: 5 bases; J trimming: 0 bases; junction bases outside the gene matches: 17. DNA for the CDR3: TGTGCCAGCAGTCTCGAACCATTCCGGGACAGGCCCATGAACACTGAAGCTTTCTTT. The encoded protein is CASSLEPFRDRPMNTEAFF.

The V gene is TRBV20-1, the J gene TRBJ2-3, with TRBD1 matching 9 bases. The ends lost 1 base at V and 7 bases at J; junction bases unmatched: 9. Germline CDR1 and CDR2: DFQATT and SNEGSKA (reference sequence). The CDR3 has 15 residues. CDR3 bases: TGCAGTGCTAGAGTGACAGGGGGAGTGGTAAATACGCAGTATTTT. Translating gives CSARVTGGVVNTQYF.

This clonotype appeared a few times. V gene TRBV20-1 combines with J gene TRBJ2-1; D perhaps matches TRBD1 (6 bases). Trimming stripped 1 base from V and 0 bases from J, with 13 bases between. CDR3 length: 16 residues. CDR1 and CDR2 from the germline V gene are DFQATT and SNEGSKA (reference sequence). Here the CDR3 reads CSARGFRGSSYNEQFF. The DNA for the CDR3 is TGCAGTGCTAGAGGATTCAGGGGAAGCTCCTACAATGAGCAGTTCTTC.

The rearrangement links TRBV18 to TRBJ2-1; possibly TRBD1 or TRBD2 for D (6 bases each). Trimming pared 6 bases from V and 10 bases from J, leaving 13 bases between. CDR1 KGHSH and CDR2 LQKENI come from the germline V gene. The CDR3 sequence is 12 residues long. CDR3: CASSPGGWEQFF. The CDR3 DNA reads TGTGCCAGCTCCCCCGGGGGCTGGGAGCAGTTCTTC.

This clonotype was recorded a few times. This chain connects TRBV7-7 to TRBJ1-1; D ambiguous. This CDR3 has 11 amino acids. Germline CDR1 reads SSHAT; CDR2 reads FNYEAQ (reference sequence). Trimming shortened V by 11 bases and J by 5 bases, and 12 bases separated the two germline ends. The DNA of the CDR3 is TGTGCCCTAGGGATCGGGACTGAAGCTTTCTTT. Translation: CALGIGTEAFF.

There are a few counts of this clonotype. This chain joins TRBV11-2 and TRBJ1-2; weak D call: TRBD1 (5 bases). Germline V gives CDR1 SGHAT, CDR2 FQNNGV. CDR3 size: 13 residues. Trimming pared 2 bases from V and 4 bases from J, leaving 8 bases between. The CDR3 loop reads CASSLRQSYGYTF. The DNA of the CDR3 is TGTGCCAGCAGCTTAAGACAGTCCTATGGCTACACCTTC.